This T cell receptor beta chain was recovered during a study of cytomegalovirus exposure and HLA in healthy donors. Whole-study findings and limits: A few chains linked to CMV were shown in vitro to be specific for CMV antigens.

Comment on this clone: What it recognizes is unknown.

The method was immunoSEQ multiplex PCR; TCRdb's version includes in-frame clones alone and lacks a portion of them. This sample carries about 130,000 clones, 75% to 90% of them seen once, and the ten largest clones take about 10%. The TCR comes from a young woman in good health and CMV-seropositive. Sequenced sample: PBMCs.

As DNA, the CDR3 is TGTGCCATCAGTGCGGAGTTAGCCTATGGCTACACCTTC. This codes for CAISAELAYGYTF. This chain connects TRBV10-3 to TRBJ1-2; D unresolved. Trimming removed 4 bases at V and 4 bases at J, with 10 bases between. The length of the CDR3 is 13 residues. Germline V lookup: CDR1 ENHRY, CDR2 SYGVKD.